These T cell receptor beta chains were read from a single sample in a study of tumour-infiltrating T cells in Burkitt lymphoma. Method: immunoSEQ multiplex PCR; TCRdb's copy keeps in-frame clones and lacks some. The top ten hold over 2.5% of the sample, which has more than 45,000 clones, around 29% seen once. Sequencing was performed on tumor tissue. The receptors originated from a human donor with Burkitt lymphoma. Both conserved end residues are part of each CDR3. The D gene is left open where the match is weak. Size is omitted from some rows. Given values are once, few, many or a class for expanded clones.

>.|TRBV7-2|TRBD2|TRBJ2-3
CASSPMGRGSTDTQYF
TGTGCCAGCAGCCCGATGGGGCGGGGGAGCACAGATACGCAGTATTTT
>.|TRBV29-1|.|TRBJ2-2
CSVERGSGELFF
TGCAGCGTTGAAAGAGGATCCGGGGAGCTGTTTTTT
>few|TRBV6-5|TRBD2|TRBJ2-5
CASIPGLHGETQYF
TGTGCCAGCATCCCGGGACTACATGGAGAGACCCAGTACTTC
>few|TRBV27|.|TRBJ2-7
CASSFWDTPYEQYF
TGTGCCAGCAGTTTCTGGGACACGCCCTACGAGCAGTACTTC
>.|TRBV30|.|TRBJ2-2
CAGRGGMELFF
TGTGCCGGGAGGGGGGGCATGGAGCTGTTTTTT
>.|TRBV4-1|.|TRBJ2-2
CASSQGKDGELFF
TGCGCCAGCAGCCAAGGGAAGGACGGGGAGCTGTTTTTT
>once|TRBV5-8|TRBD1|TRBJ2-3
CASSRPGQGAEDTQYF
TGTGCCAGCAGCAGGCCGGGACAGGGGGCGGAAGATACGCAGTATTTT
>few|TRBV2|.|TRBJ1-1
CASRWEGGRGAFF
TGTGCATCGCGATGGGAGGGTGGAAGGGGAGCTTTCTTT
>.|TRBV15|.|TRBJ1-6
CATSRDFGRRTLHF
TGTGCCACCAGCAGAGATTTTGGGCGCAGGACCCTCCACTTT
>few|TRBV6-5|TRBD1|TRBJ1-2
CASSRQGNYGYTF
TGTGCCAGCAGTCGACAGGGCAACTATGGCTACACCTTC
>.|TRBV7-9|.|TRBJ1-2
CASSANTNYGYTF
TGTGCCAGCAGTGCGAATACTAACTATGGCTACACCTTC
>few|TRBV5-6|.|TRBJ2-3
CASSLPSLGDTQYF
TGTGCCAGCAGTTTACCCTCACTTGGGGATACGCAGTATTTT
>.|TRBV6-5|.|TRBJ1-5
CASRRTSSQPQHF
TGTGCCAGCAGGCGGACCAGCAGTCAGCCCCAGCATTTT
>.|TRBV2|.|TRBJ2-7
CASSAGLTAYEQYF
TGTGCCAGCAGTGCGGGACTTACGGCCTACGAGCAGTACTTC
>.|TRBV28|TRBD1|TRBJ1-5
CASSSEDRYNQPQHF
TGTGCCAGCAGTTCTGAGGACAGGTACAATCAGCCCCAGCATTTT
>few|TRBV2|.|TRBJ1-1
CASSGFGTSAFF
TGTGCCAGCAGTGGGTTCGGGACAAGTGCTTTCTTT
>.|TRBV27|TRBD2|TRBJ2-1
CATRREGSYNEQFF
TGTGCCACCCGGAGGGAGGGTTCCTACAATGAGCAGTTCTTC
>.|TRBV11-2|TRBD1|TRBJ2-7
CASSPPGGQGVYEQYF
TGTGCCAGCAGCCCACCTGGCGGACAGGGGGTCTACGAGCAGTACTTC
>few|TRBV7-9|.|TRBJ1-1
CASSPAGTEAFF
TGTGCCAGCAGCCCCGCGGGGACTGAAGCTTTCTTT
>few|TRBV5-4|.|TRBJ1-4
CASSLSAGGEKLFF
TGTGCCAGCAGCTTGTCGGCAGGAGGAGAAAAACTGTTTTTT
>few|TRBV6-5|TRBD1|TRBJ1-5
CASSRRTGNQPQHF
TGTGCCAGCAGTCGTCGGACAGGGAATCAGCCCCAGCATTTT
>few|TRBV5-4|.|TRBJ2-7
CASSSPQGPAYEQYF
TGTGCCAGCAGCTCCCCCCAGGGGCCAGCCTACGAGCAGTACTTC